The sequence of this T cell receptor (beta chain) was determined in a study of blood T cell repertoires in COVID-19. As for the study in general: Acute-phase and convalescent COVID-19 samples originated in the United States, Italy and Spain. Sources were T cells, B-cell-depleted T cells, or PBMCs; the material itself was cDNA or gDNA.

Produced via immunoSEQ multiplex PCR; TCRdb's table is partial and in-frame only. Of 90,000 to 120,000 clones in the sample, less than 80% were seen once. The CDR3 is 18 amino acids. Trimming removed 0 bases from V and 2 bases from J; junction bases left unmatched: 12. The chain combines TRBV23-1 with TRBJ2-7, with 8 bases fitting TRBD1. TRBV23-1 is treated as an ORF (open reading frame) with a function not yet certain. The specimen sequenced was peripheral blood. This receptor was taken from a man in his 70s with active or convalescent COVID-19. The CDR3 loop is CASSQSPGQGELTYEQYF. The CDR3 nucleotides read TGCGCCAGCAGTCAATCGCCCGGACAGGGAGAACTTACCTACGAGCAGTACTTC.